A selection of T cell receptor beta chains follows, all from one sample in a study of neurological immune-mediated disorders. TCRdb analysed the 5' RACE reads with MiXCR anew, one entry per CDR3 protein. The top ten clones hold about 7% of a sample with roughly 76,000 distinct CDR3 sequences, about 14% of them seen once. The sequenced material came from PBMCs. Receptors originate from a woman in her forties or fifties in good health. Each CDR3 is given with its conserved first and last residue. The D gene is left open where the match is weak. Clone size is not always given. Where it is, it says once, few, many or a class for expanded clones.

d_call clone_size j_call v_call cdr3_nt cdr3_aa
TRBD1 many TRBJ2-3 TRBV20-1 TGCAGTGCCGTGGACAGGGGTAGCACAGATACGCAGTATTTT CSAVDRGSTDTQYF
NA NA TRBJ1-4 TRBV7-6 TGTGCCAGCAGCTTAGAGGGGAGATTAGGCGAAAAACTGTTTTTT CASSLEGRLGEKLFF
NA many TRBJ1-1 TRBV12-3/TRBV12-4 TGTGCCAGCAGTTTGCGGCCCCTTAGAAACACTGAAGCTTTCTTT CASSLRPLRNTEAFF
NA many TRBJ2-7 TRBV29-1 TGCAGCGTTAAGATTTCTTCCTACGAGCAGTACTTC CSVKISSYEQYF
NA many TRBJ2-1 TRBV10-3 TGTGCCATCAGTGTCAGCGGCTACGACGGCGAGCAGTTCTTC CAISVSGYDGEQFF
NA many TRBJ1-1 TRBV5-1 TGCGCCAGCAGCTTGTCTGGGGAGAACACTGAAGCTTTCTTT CASSLSGENTEAFF
NA many TRBJ1-1 TRBV18 TGTGCCAGCTCACAATCTCGGGAAAACACTGAAGCTTTCTTT CASSQSRENTEAFF
TRBD1 many TRBJ2-1 TRBV5-1 TGCGCCAGCAGCTTCCGGACAGGGAGAAATGAGCAGTTCTTC CASSFRTGRNEQFF
NA few TRBJ2-5 TRBV5-1 TGCGCCAGCAGCCTAGGACTGTGGGAGACCCAGTACTTC CASSLGLWETQYF
TRBD1 many TRBJ1-6 TRBV20-1 TGCAGTGCCGGCCCGGACAGGGGGCGTTCACCCCTCCACTTT CSAGPDRGRSPLHF
NA many TRBJ2-3 TRBV5-1 TGCGCCAGCAGCCTGGACCCCCAGAGCACAGATACGCAGTATTTT CASSLDPQSTDTQYF
NA many TRBJ2-2 TRBV10-3 TGTGCCACCCAGGGACTGCAGGCGACCGGGGAGCTGTTTTTT CATQGLQATGELFF
TRBD2 many TRBJ2-2 TRBV5-1 TGCGCCAGCAGGCCTCCGGGACTAGCCACCGGGGAGCTGTTTTTT CASRPPGLATGELFF
TRBD2 many TRBJ2-1 TRBV20-1 TGCAGTGCCAAGGGACTAGCGGGGGGGATCTACAATGAGCAGTTCTTC CSAKGLAGGIYNEQFF
TRBD1 NA TRBJ2-7 TRBV9 TGTGCCAGCAGCGTGGGGGACAGTACCTACGAGCAGTACTTC CASSVGDSTYEQYF
TRBD2 few TRBJ2-5 TRBV20-1 TGCAGTGCTAGAGAAGCTAGCGGGGGGGAGACCCAGTACTTC CSAREASGGETQYF
NA many TRBJ2-7 TRBV5-1 TGCGCCAGCAGCTTGGGACGGACTACGAAGCAGTACTTC CASSLGRTTKQYF
TRBD1 many TRBJ1-6 TRBV29-1 TGCAGCGCCAGGGACAGGGTGAATTCACCCCTCCACTTT CSARDRVNSPLHF
NA many TRBJ1-1 TRBV20-1 TGCAGTGCTAGAGATCATGGGAGAGGATCAAACACTGAAGCTTTCTTT CSARDHGRGSNTEAFF
TRBD1 many TRBJ1-5 TRBV28 TGTGCCAGCAGGACGACAGGGGACAATCAGCCCCAGCATTTT CASRTTGDNQPQHF
NA many TRBJ2-4 TRBV3-1 TGTGCCAGCAGCCGTGGTAGAGCGGCGGGAAACATTCAGTACTTC CASSRGRAAGNIQYF
NA many TRBJ2-5 TRBV28 TGTGCCAGCAGATGGGGGGAGGAGACCCAGTACTTC CASRWGEETQYF
TRBD2 many TRBJ2-5 TRBV3-1 TGTGCCAGCAGCCAAGAAGCGGGGGGGCGACGAGAGACCCAGTACTTC CASSQEAGGRRETQYF
NA many TRBJ1-5 TRBV24-1 TGTGCCACCAGTGAAAATCGGGACGGTGGAAAGCCCCAGCATTTT CATSENRDGGKPQHF
TRBD2 many TRBJ2-3 TRBV7-2 TGTGCCAGCAGATCGGGACTAGCGGGAGTTGCAGATACGCAGTATTTT CASRSGLAGVADTQYF
NA NA TRBJ2-2 TRBV21-1 TGTGCCAGCAGCAAACGGGACAGACCGAACACCGGGGAGCTGTTTTTT CASSKRDRPNTGELFF
NA many TRBJ2-3 TRBV29-1 TGCAGCGCCGACCCAGGGGAGAGTCCAGATACGCAGTATTTT CSADPGESPDTQYF
TRBD1 many TRBJ1-6 TRBV28 TGTGCCAGCGGCACACAGGGGATTAATTCACCCCTCCACTTT CASGTQGINSPLHF
NA many TRBJ2-1 TRBV7-7 TGTGCTAGCAGCTTAGCCGGGAGCAATGAGCAGTTCTTC CASSLAGSNEQFF
NA many TRBJ2-3 TRBV5-1 TGCGCCAGCAGCTTGGCGGACGGCACAGATACGCAGTATTTT CASSLADGTDTQYF
NA many TRBJ1-5 TRBV13 TGTGCAGGGGGTGAGTGTCAGCCCCAGCATTTT CAGGECQPQHF
NA many TRBJ2-1 TRBV5-1 TGCGCCAGCAGCTTGGCCTACAGAAAGGGAGATGAGCAGTTCTTC CASSLAYRKGDEQFF
NA many TRBJ1-2 TRBV6-5 TGTGCCAGCAAAAAATTTCAACCGGGACCGCCGGTTTTCACCTTC CASKKFQPGPPVFTF
NA many TRBJ2-3 TRBV28 TGTGCCAGCAGTTCTAGGGTTCCCCTCCGGGATACGCAGTATTTT CASSSRVPLRDTQYF
NA NA TRBJ2-3 TRBV20-1 TGCAGTGCTAGAAGGGACTCAAGCACAGATACGCAGTATTTT CSARRDSSTDTQYF
NA many TRBJ1-1 TRBV7-6 TGTGCCAGCAGCTTGCGCTGGGGGCGTCGGGGGGTAGAAACTGAAGCTTTCTTT CASSLRWGRRGVETEAFF
NA once TRBJ2-2 TRBV7-2 TGTGCCAGCAGCTTATTTCGAGTCGGGAACACCGGGGAGCTGTTTTTT CASSLFRVGNTGELFF
NA NA TRBJ2-2 TRBV5-1 TGCGCCAGCAGCTCGTTCACCACCAGGGAGCTGTTTTTT CASSSFTTRELFF
NA many TRBJ2-1 TRBV15 TGTGCCACCAGCAGGTTCGCAGGGGGAGGTTTAGGCGATGAGCAGTTCTTC CATSRFAGGGLGDEQFF
TRBD1 many TRBJ2-7 TRBV28 TGTGCCAGCAGTTTAGCCGGACAGGGCTCCTACGAGCAGTACTTC CASSLAGQGSYEQYF
NA many TRBJ1-2 TRBV6-6 TGTGCCAGCAGTTACTCACAGGGCGGGGGCTACACCTTC CASSYSQGGGYTF
TRBD2 many TRBJ2-3 TRBV28 TGTGCCAGCAGTTCCCAGGGTAGCGGGAGATTAGATACGCAGTATTTT CASSSQGSGRLDTQYF